A selection of T cell receptor beta chains follows, all from one sample in a study of OX40 agonist ivuxolimab in advanced cancers. The protocol was immunoSEQ multiplex PCR, while the TCRdb copy is restricted to in-frame clones and leaves out a portion. The sample has tens of thousands of clones, 85% to 90% seen once. Specimen: CD4+ or CD8+ T cells sorted from blood, collected in a trial of the OX40 agonist ivuxolimab. The origin of the receptors is an adult with an advanced solid tumor such as melanoma, head and neck, liver or kidney cancer. The CDR3 runs from the conserved cysteine through the conserved F or W. Fields, in order: J gene, D gene, clone size, V gene, CDR3 protein, CDR3 DNA. A D gene is named only where the DNA matches it firmly. A row's size may be missing; if present it is once, few, many or a size class.

J: TRBJ2-7
D: TRBD2
size: NA
V: TRBV25-1
CDR3: CASSDPVGSREGQYF
DNA: TGTGCCAGCAGTGACCCCGTGGGGAGTCGGGAGGGGCAGTACTTC

J: TRBJ2-2
D: TRBD1
size: once
V: TRBV5-1
CDR3: CASSLLQGVTGELFF
DNA: TGCGCCAGCAGCTTGTTACAGGGGGTTACCGGGGAGCTGTTTTTT

J: TRBJ2-1
D: TRBD2
size: NA
V: TRBV5-5
CDR3: CASSLVGGNNEQFF
DNA: TGTGCCAGCAGCTTGGTGGGAGGGAACAATGAGCAGTTCTTC

J: TRBJ2-4
D: TRBD2
size: NA
V: TRBV4-3
CDR3: CASSRFSGSEGENIQYF
DNA: TGCGCCAGCAGCCGTTTTAGCGGGAGCGAGGGGGAAAACATTCAGTACTTC

J: TRBJ2-3
D: NA
size: NA
V: TRBV4-1
CDR3: CASSQEGTEDTQYF
DNA: TGCGCCAGCAGCCAAGAAGGAACAGAGGATACGCAGTATTTT

J: TRBJ2-4
D: TRBD1
size: NA
V: TRBV29-1
CDR3: CSVERTGDIQYF
DNA: TGCAGCGTTGAAAGGACAGGGGACATTCAGTACTTC

J: TRBJ1-1
D: TRBD1
size: NA
V: TRBV10-1
CDR3: CASSSSGTGFTEAFF
DNA: TGCGCCAGCAGTAGTTCCGGGACAGGGTTCACTGAAGCTTTCTTT

J: TRBJ2-6
D: NA
size: NA
V: TRBV14
CDR3: CASSQGQSSGANVLTF
DNA: TGTGCCAGCAGCCAAGGACAGTCCTCTGGGGCCAACGTCCTGACTTTC

J: TRBJ1-1
D: NA
size: NA
V: TRBV10-1
CDR3: CASSLGRMNTEAFF
DNA: TGCGCCAGCAGTCTAGGACGGATGAACACTGAAGCTTTCTTT

J: TRBJ2-5
D: NA
size: NA
V: TRBV7-2
CDR3: CASSLQGLDQETQYF
DNA: TGTGCCAGCAGCTTGCAGGGACTGGATCAAGAGACCCAGTACTTC

J: TRBJ1-5
D: TRBD1
size: NA
V: TRBV6-6
CDR3: CASSDREVQPQHF
DNA: TGTGCCAGCAGTGACAGGGAGGTTCAGCCCCAGCATTTT

J: TRBJ1-4
D: NA
size: NA
V: TRBV9
CDR3: CASSVAGGVNEKLFF
DNA: TGTGCCAGCAGCGTAGCGGGGGGGGTTAATGAAAAACTGTTTTTT

J: TRBJ1-1
D: NA
size: NA
V: TRBV6-5
CDR3: CASRREPATEAFF
DNA: TGTGCCAGCAGGAGGGAGCCCGCCACTGAAGCTTTCTTT

J: TRBJ2-3
D: NA
size: NA
V: TRBV5-1
CDR3: CASSISGGGDTQYF
DNA: TGCGCCAGCAGCATCAGCGGCGGAGGAGATACGCAGTATTTT

J: TRBJ2-5
D: TRBD2
size: NA
V: TRBV5-1
CDR3: CASESGGHQETQYF
DNA: TGCGCCAGCGAAAGCGGGGGGCACCAAGAGACCCAGTACTTC

J: TRBJ2-6
D: TRBD1
size: NA
V: TRBV4-2
CDR3: CASSPGQGAAGANVLTF
DNA: TGTGCCAGCAGCCCTGGACAGGGGGCGGCTGGGGCCAACGTCCTGACTTTC

J: TRBJ1-5
D: TRBD1
size: few
V: TRBV10-3
CDR3: CAISESYTGTGGNQPQHF
DNA: TGTGCCATCAGTGAGTCTTATACCGGGACAGGGGGCAATCAGCCCCAGCATTTT